What follows are 20 T cell receptor beta chains derived from one specimen sequenced in a study of T cell responses to AZD1222 COVID-19 vaccine. Libraries were prepared by immunoSEQ multiplex PCR; TCRdb keeps only in-frame clonotypes and omits some of them. The table includes 100,000 to 150,000 clones, about 90% detected once. Material: peripheral blood, obtained on day 0 of AZD1222 vaccination. Source of these receptors: an adult in good health.

This clone was observed once. The chain carries TRBV5-1 and TRBJ1-3; 8 positions agree with TRBD1. V lost 4 bases and J lost 0; bases outside the gene matches: 9. The CDR3 runs 17 residues. Germline CDR1 reads SGHRS; CDR2 reads YFSETQ. The CDR3 loop reads CASSKQAGGVSGNTIYF. CDR3 in DNA: TGCGCCAGCAGCAAACAGGCAGGGGGCGTCTCTGGAAACACCATATATTTT.

This sequence joins TRBV18 and TRBJ1-1; 10 bases fit TRBD1. Germline trimming cut 3 bases from V and 4 bases from J; bases unmatched to any gene: 5. CDR1 and CDR2 (germline): KGHSH, LQKENI. The CDR3 has 15 amino acids. CDR3 region: CASSPVGDRGTEAFF. The CDR3 DNA sequence: TGTGCCAGCTCACCCGTAGGGGACAGGGGCACTGAAGCTTTCTTT.

The chain employs TRBV5-6 and TRBJ1-2; D is perhaps TRBD1 (6 bases). The CDR3 has 16 amino acids. V lost 2 bases to trimming and J lost 1 base, with 15 bases between them. Germline CDR1 SGHDT, CDR2 YYEEEE. CDR3: CASSFKQGPRNYGYTF. The CDR3 DNA reads as TGTGCCAGCAGCTTTAAACAGGGACCGCGTAACTATGGCTACACCTTC.

The rearrangement uses TRBV4-1 and TRBJ2-2; the D gene is possibly TRBD1 (5 bases). Trimming stripped 3 bases from V and 0 bases from J, with 11 bases between. The CDR3 runs 16 residues. Germline-derived CDR1 and CDR2 are MGHRA and YSYEKL. The CDR3 loop is CASSQTEPSNTGELFF. The CDR3 DNA sequence: TGCGCCAGCAGCCAGACAGAGCCCTCGAACACCGGGGAGCTGTTTTTT.

The chain combines TRBV25-1 with TRBJ1-4; D unresolved. Germline V lookup: CDR1 MGHDK, CDR2 SYGVNS. Trimming cost V 8 bases and J 5 bases, with 9 bases left between them. This CDR3 spans 12 amino acids. CDR3 sequence: CASGRLNEKLFF. The CDR3 bases are TGTGCCAGCGGCCGACTGAATGAAAAACTGTTTTTT.

The rearrangement uses TRBV24-1 and TRBJ1-2, with 7 bases fitting TRBD1. CDR3 length equals 14 residues. V shed 3 bases and J 8 bases; nucleotides not matched to a gene: 8. Germline V CDR1 and CDR2: KGHDR, SFDVKD. The CDR3 loop is CATSDQTGFKGYTF. Here the CDR3 DNA reads TGTGCCACCAGTGATCAGACAGGGTTCAAGGGCTACACCTTC.

The chain carries TRBV3-1 (or the pseudogene TRBV3-2) and TRBJ1-1, with 7 bases lining up with TRBD1. V trimming: 3 bases; J trimming: 11 bases; junction bases outside the gene matches: 3. The CDR3 is 11 residues long. The germline V gene has CDR1 LGHDT and CDR2 YNNKEL (reference sequence). Written as DNA, the CDR3 is TGTGCCAGCAGCCAGGGGACAGAGGCTTTCTTT. It yields the protein CASSQGTEAFF.

This rearrangement joins TRBV27 to TRBJ2-7; tentatively, D is TRBD2 (6 bases). CDR1 and CDR2 from the germline V gene are MNHEY and SMNVEV (reference sequence). Trimming took off 0 bases at V and 1 base at J, with 7 bases between the two ends. The CDR3 has 14 amino acids. DNA for the CDR3: TGTGCCAGCAGTTTATCAGGAGGGTCCTACGAGCAGTACTTC. Amino acid sequence: CASSLSGGSYEQYF.

The V gene is TRBV3-1 (or the pseudogene TRBV3-2), the J gene TRBJ1-3; D unresolved. Germline lookup yields CDR1 LGHDT and CDR2 YNNKEL (reference sequence). V was cut by 4 bases and J by 0 bases, with 10 bases left in between. The CDR3 runs 15 residues. CDR3 sequence (DNA): TGTGCCAGCAGCCTGATGGCCTCCTCTGGAAACACCATATATTTT. Its translation: CASSLMASSGNTIYF.

The chain carries TRBV11-2 and TRBJ1-1, with D tentatively TRBD1 (5 bases). This CDR3 contains 16 residues. Germline V gene data show CDR1 as SGHAT and CDR2 as FQNNGV. V was clipped by 4 bases and J by 1 base, with 16 bases between them. This chain's CDR3 is CASSSGPGYTNTEAFF. CDR3 coding DNA: TGTGCCAGCAGCTCGGGGCCTGGGTATACGAACACTGAAGCTTTCTTT.

The chain recombines TRBV19 with TRBJ1-1; D gene ambiguous. This CDR3 region has 15 residues. V dropped 2 bases and J dropped 1 base, with 11 bases sitting between them. CDR1 is LNHDA and CDR2 is SQIVND in the germline V gene (reference sequence). The CDR3 DNA sequence: TGTGCCAGTAGTATATCGACACCGGGGAACACTGAAGCTTTCTTT. It encodes CASSISTPGNTEAFF.

The CDR3 reads CASSLARGRETQYF. In DNA form, the CDR3 reads TGTGCCAGCAGCCTAGCGCGGGGTAGAGAGACCCAGTACTTC. The chain is built from TRBV3-1 (or the pseudogene TRBV3-2) and TRBJ2-5; possible D gene TRBD2, 6 bases. Germline CDR1 reads LGHDT; CDR2 reads YNNKEL (reference sequence). V was pared by 4 bases and J by 4 bases, with 13 bases between. The CDR3 extends over 14 amino acids.

The chain combines TRBV12-3 or TRBV12-4 with TRBJ2-1, with D maybe TRBD2 (5 bases). V was cut by 3 bases and J by 10 bases, with 13 bases left in between. The length of the CDR3 is 13 residues. This CDR3 reads CASSFFSGGEQFF. DNA of the CDR3: TGTGCCAGCAGTTTTTTTTCTGGCGGGGAGCAGTTCTTC.

V and J are TRBV5-1 and TRBJ2-2, with TRBD1 as a possible D gene (6 bases). The CDR3 totals 11 residues. CDR1 and CDR2 from the germline V gene are SGHRS and YFSETQ. V dropped 1 base and J dropped 12 bases, with 7 bases sitting between them. The DNA of the CDR3 is TGCGCCAGCAGCTTGACAGGGCAGCTGTTTTTT. It yields the protein CASSLTGQLFF.

The V gene is TRBV21-1, the J gene TRBJ1-1. TRBV21-1 is assigned pseudogene status. The CDR3 consists of 14 residues. The CDR3 spells CASSNGGRNTEAFF. The DNA for the CDR3 is TGTGCCAGCAGCAACGGCGGCAGAAACACTGAAGCTTTCTTT.

The V and J genes are TRBV7-9 and TRBJ2-1; the match to TRBD2 covers 7 bases. V lost 7 bases, J lost 7 bases, and 4 bases stayed unmatched. The germline CDR1 and CDR2 sequences are SEHNR and FQNEAQ (reference sequence). This CDR3 spans 12 amino acids. The DNA of the CDR3 is TGTGCCAGCAATCTCGGGGGGAATGAGCAGTTCTTC. The encoded protein is CASNLGGNEQFF.

The chain employs TRBV19 and TRBJ1-2; a weak D match, TRBD1 (6 bases). This CDR3 is 14 amino acids long. V dropped 4 bases and J dropped 7 bases, with 16 bases sitting between them. Germline V CDR1 and CDR2: LNHDA, SQIVND (reference sequence). CDR3 sequence: CASSSLGGFFGYTF. CDR3 nucleotides: TGTGCCAGTAGTAGTTTGGGGGGCTTTTTTGGCTACACCTTC.

The V call is TRBV6-6, the J call TRBJ2-3, with D possibly TRBD2 on 6 matching bases. V dropped 11 bases and J dropped 1 base, with 10 bases sitting between them. CDR1 and CDR2 from the germline V gene are MNHNY and SVGAGI (reference sequence). The CDR3 contains 12 residues. The CDR3 DNA reads TGTGCCGCGAGGGAGGGCACAGATACGCAGTATTTT. It is translated as CAAREGTDTQYF.

The genes are TRBV9 and TRBJ1-2; D possibly corresponds to TRBD1 (5 bases). Trimming removed 3 bases from V and 1 base from J, with 16 bases in between. The germline V gene encodes CDR1 SGDLS and CDR2 YYNGEE. This CDR3 has 16 residues. The CDR3 DNA sequence: TGTGCCAGCAGCGGGATGGGGCAAAGAATTAACTATGGCTACACCTTC. This sequence encodes CASSGMGQRINYGYTF.

This clone was seen a handful of times. The chain uses TRBV5-1 and TRBJ1-2, with D perhaps matching TRBD1 (5 bases). The CDR3 extends over 15 amino acids. Deletions cut 5 bases from V and 5 bases from J, with 19 bases between. Germline values: CDR1 SGHRS, CDR2 YFSETQ. CDR3: CASRLPSRGGYGYTF. The CDR3 nucleotides are TGCGCCAGCAGGCTACCCTCCCGGGGGGGGTATGGCTACACCTTC.